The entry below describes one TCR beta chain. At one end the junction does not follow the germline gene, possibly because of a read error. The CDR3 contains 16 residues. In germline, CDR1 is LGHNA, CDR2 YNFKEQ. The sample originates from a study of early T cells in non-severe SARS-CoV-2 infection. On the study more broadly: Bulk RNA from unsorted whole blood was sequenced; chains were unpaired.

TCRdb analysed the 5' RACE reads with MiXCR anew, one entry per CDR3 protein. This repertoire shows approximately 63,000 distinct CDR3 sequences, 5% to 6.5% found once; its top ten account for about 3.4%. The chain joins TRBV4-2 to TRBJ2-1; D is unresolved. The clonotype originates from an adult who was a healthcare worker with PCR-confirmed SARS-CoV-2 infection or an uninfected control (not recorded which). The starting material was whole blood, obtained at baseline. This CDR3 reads CASSKDTTRNYNEQFF. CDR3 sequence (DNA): TGTGCCAGCAGCAAAGATACAACGCGGAACTACAATGAGCAGTTCTTC.